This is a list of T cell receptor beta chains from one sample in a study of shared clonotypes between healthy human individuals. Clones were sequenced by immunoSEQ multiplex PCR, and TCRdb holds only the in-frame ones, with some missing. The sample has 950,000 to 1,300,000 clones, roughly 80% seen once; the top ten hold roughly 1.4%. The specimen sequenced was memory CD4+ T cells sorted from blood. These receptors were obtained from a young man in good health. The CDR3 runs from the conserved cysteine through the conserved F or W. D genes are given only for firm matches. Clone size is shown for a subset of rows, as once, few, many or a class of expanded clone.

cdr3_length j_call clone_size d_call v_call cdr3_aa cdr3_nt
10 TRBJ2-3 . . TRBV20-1 CSAPEYMQYF TGCAGTGCCCCCGAGTATATGCAGTATTTT
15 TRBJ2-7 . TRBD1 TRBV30 CAWSVGTGGDYEQYF TGTGCCTGGAGTGTAGGGACAGGGGGCGACTACGAGCAGTACTTC
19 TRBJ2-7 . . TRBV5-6 CASSLQPNPTGSRPYEQYF TGTGCCAGCAGCCTTCAACCCAACCCGACAGGTTCTAGGCCCTACGAGCAGTACTTC
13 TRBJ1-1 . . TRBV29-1 CSVGTGKGAEAFF TGCAGCGTCGGTACAGGGAAAGGGGCTGAAGCTTTCTTT
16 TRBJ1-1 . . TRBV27 CASSRLAWGTNTEAFF TGTGCCAGCAGTCGCCTAGCATGGGGCACGAACACTGAAGCTTTCTTT
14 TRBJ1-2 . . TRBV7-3 CASSAQAGERGYTF TGTGCCAGCAGCGCCCAGGCGGGGGAACGGGGCTACACCTTC
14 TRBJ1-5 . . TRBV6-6 CASGEAGMNQPQHF TGTGCCAGCGGGGAGGCAGGGATGAATCAGCCCCAGCATTTT
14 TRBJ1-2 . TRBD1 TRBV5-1 CASSWGQDYYGYTF TGCGCCAGCAGCTGGGGACAGGACTACTATGGCTACACCTTC
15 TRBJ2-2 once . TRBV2 CASNEQGANTGELFF TGTGCCAGCAACGAACAGGGAGCGAACACCGGGGAGCTGTTTTTT
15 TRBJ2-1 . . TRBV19 CASSIGGVGTNEQFF TGTGCCAGTAGTATAGGAGGAGTGGGGACGAATGAGCAGTTCTTC
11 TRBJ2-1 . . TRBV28 CASSLDNEQFF TGTGCCAGCAGTTTGGACAATGAGCAGTTCTTC
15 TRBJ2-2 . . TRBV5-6 CASSLNGVNTGELFF TGTGCCAGCAGCTTGAACGGGGTTAATACCGGGGAGCTGTTTTTT
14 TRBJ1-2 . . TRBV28 CASSPLRENYGYTF TGTGCCAGCAGTCCCCTCAGGGAGAACTATGGCTACACCTTC
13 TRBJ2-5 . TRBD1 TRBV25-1 CASSETGLETQYF TGTGCCAGCAGTGAGACAGGGTTGGAGACCCAGTACTTC
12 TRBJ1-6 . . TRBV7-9 CASSRGNSPLHF TGTGCCAGCAGCCGTGGGAATTCACCCCTCCACTTT
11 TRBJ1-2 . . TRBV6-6 CASSPTRGYTF TGTGCCAGCAGTCCTACTAGGGGCTACACCTTC
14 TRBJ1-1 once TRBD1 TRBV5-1 CASSLTGANTEAFF TGCGCCAGCAGCTTGACAGGGGCGAACACTGAAGCTTTCTTT
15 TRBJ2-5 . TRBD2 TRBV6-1 CASSERGGGDVTQYF TGTGCCAGCAGTGAACGGGGGGGAGGAGATGTGACCCAGTACTTC
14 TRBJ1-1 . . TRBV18 CASSSQGGYTEAFF TGTGCCAGCTCATCGCAGGGAGGTTACACTGAAGCTTTCTTT
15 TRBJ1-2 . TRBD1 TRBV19 CASSTGQGYSYGYTF TGTGCCAGTAGTACCGGACAGGGCTATTCCTATGGCTACACCTTC
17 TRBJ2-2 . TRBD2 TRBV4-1 CASSQEAAGANTGELFF TGCGCCAGCAGCCAAGAAGCAGCGGGGGCGAACACCGGGGAGCTGTTTTTT
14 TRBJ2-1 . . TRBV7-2 CASSSPSRVNEQFF TGTGCCAGCAGCTCACCGAGCAGGGTCAATGAGCAGTTCTTC
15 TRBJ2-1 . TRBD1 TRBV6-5 CASSPQGTGNNEQFF TGTGCCAGCAGTCCCCAGGGGACAGGGAACAATGAGCAGTTCTTC
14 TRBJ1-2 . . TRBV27 CASSFRGPNYGYTF TGTGCCAGCAGTTTCAGGGGTCCCAACTATGGCTACACCTTC
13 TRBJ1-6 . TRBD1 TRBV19 CASRRDSNSPLHF TGTGCCAGTAGGAGGGACAGTAATTCACCCCTCCACTTT
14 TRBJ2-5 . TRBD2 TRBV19 CATGTSGSGETQYF TGTGCCACGGGGACTAGCGGGTCGGGAGAGACCCAGTACTTC
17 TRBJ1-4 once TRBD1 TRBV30 CAWSQGQGTTTNEKLFF TGTGCCTGGAGCCAGGGACAGGGGACTACAACTAATGAAAAACTGTTTTTT
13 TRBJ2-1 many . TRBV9 CASSAQYRDEQFF TGTGCCAGCAGCGCCCAATACAGGGATGAGCAGTTCTTC